This T cell receptor (beta chain) was recovered during a study of T cell responses to AZD1222 COVID-19 vaccine (dated by TCRdb to 2020 to 2022). About the study as a whole: TCR sequencing covered fewer than 250 trial participants: approximately 200 given two doses of AZD1222 and 26 given two doses of MenACWY control vaccine. Trial participants were enrolled into age subgroups of 18-55, 56-69 and 70-plus years, which contained approximately 150, 28 and 58 TCR-sequenced participants, respectively.

CDR3 length: 17 amino acids, cysteine to phenylalanine. The entry retains the CDR3 DNA only, 51 bases that are in frame from base 1. V is shortened by 2 bases, J by 1 base, and the region joining them spans 17 bases. CDR1 and CDR2, per the germline V gene (reference sequence), are PRHDT and FYEKMQ. The CDR3 regions of human TCRbeta chains were analyzed by immunosequencing. The source study handled its data this way. TCRs in the repertoires were compared against a reference library of SARS-CoV-2-specific TCRs that had been generated with the MIRA antigen-specificity platform. Breadth was defined as the fraction of unique TCRs that were SARS-CoV-2-associated. Depth was defined as the fraction of total T cells that were SARS-CoV-2-associated. Using the MIRA data, every spike-specific TCR was mapped to the spike region that the TCR reacted to and assigned to either a CD4 or a CD8 class. Log10-transformed breadth and depth values were compared by one-way ANOVA with Sidak's multiple comparisons tests. The clones in this table, taken by TCRdb from immuneACCESS, are in-frame only. Not every clone is retained; where verified, under half of the shortfall comes from an unresolved V gene, and the cause of the rest is unknown. V and J calls and clone size are those listed in that table; D and trimming were worked out from the DNA. This sample comprises 150,000 or so clones, 85% to 95% of them detected only once. About 1.4% of the sample goes to the ten largest clones.

Explained via the paper, the time point label denotes: about 28 days (+/-7) after the second vaccine dose. AZD1222 recipients whose second dose came at about 4 weeks and those whose second dose came at about 12 weeks were combined into one group, since spike-specific TCR depth and breadth did not differ between the two schedules. Vaccinee samples were obtained from the UK trials COV001 and COV002, which included a single-blind randomized controlled phase 2/3 trial of AZD1222 (ChAdOx1 nCoV-19) in healthy adults. For TCRbeta chain sequencing, PBMC samples were collected from trial participants at day 0 and at day 28 after the second dose. With respect to this clone: The specificity of this receptor is unknown. Base qualities are not at hand, and no much larger clone is one base apart.

Here is what the overall study found, with its caveats: Participants were mostly white British and included more females than males, and it was suggested by the authors that clonal diversity may have been underestimated. Because no day 14 peak-response samples were available, the repertoires could be characterized only after the peak T cell response. The 56-69-year group was small, and its depth increase did not reach significance, likely because of low power. Conclusions about previously exposed vaccinees are limited because only five or six AZD1222 recipients were SARS-CoV-2 seropositive at baseline. Epitopes outside the regions mutated in the B.1.351 and B.1.1.7 variants were reportedly recognized by nearly half of the unique spike-specific TCRs. Spike-specific TCR breadth and depth rose significantly after two AZD1222 doses compared with day 0 and with MenACWY recipients. The vaccine-associated CD4 TCRs covered the entire spike protein, and the dominant responses fell in regions 160-218 and 743-854.

The receptor comes from an adult who received the AZD1222 COVID-19 vaccine. Sequencing used peripheral blood, obtained 28 days after the second AZD1222 dose. The chain is encoded by TRBV13 joined to TRBJ1-1; the D gene is possibly TRBD1, with 6 bases matching. This receptor has the CDR3 CASSLSGAGLGNTEAFF. The DNA reads TGTGCCAGCAGCTTATCGGGGGCAGGGCTGGGGAACACTGAAGCTTTCTTT. Outside the CDR3, residues come from the reference TRBV13 and TRBJ1-1 proteins, so the full variable domain is: AAGVIQSPRHLIKEKRETATLKCYPIPRHDTVYWYQQGPGQDPQFLISFYEKMQSDKGSIPDRFSAQQFSDYHSELNMSSLELGDSALYFCASSLSGAGLGNTEAFFGQGTRLTVV.